A selection of T cell receptor beta chains follows, all from one sample in a study of PD-L1 blockade in urothelial cancer. TCRdb's copy holds only in-frame clones and misses some; the assay was immunoSEQ multiplex PCR. The sample yields about 25,000 clones, approximately 81% seen once. The material was PBMCs, obtained around atezolizumab (anti-PD-L1) treatment. All receptors derive from a man between 65 and 79 years old with urothelial cancer. Both conserved end residues are part of each CDR3. Fields, in order: clone size, J gene, V gene, D gene, CDR3 length, CDR3 DNA, CDR3 protein. A D gene is named only where the DNA matches it firmly. Not all rows give a size; the values are once, few, many and, for expanded clones, a class.

clone_size: .
j_call: TRBJ2-1
v_call: TRBV25-1
d_call: .
cdr3_length: 15
cdr3_nt: TGTGCCAGCAGCCGGACTCGTGGCTCCTACAATGAGCAGTTCTTC
cdr3_aa: CASSRTRGSYNEQFF

clone_size: once
j_call: TRBJ2-1
v_call: TRBV10-3
d_call: .
cdr3_length: 13
cdr3_nt: TGTGCCATCACCCAGCGGAGTAACAATGAGCAGTTCTTC
cdr3_aa: CAITQRSNNEQFF

clone_size: .
j_call: TRBJ2-1
v_call: TRBV4-3
d_call: TRBD2
cdr3_length: 16
cdr3_nt: TGCGCCAGCAGCCAAGATCTGAGCGGGAGGGGAGATGAGCAGTTCTTC
cdr3_aa: CASSQDLSGRGDEQFF

clone_size: .
j_call: TRBJ2-7
v_call: TRBV5-4
d_call: .
cdr3_length: 15
cdr3_nt: TGTGCCAGCAGCTTGTCCGCAGGTAGGACCTACGAGCAGTACTTC
cdr3_aa: CASSLSAGRTYEQYF

clone_size: .
j_call: TRBJ1-2
v_call: TRBV27
d_call: .
cdr3_length: 15
cdr3_nt: TGTGCCAGCAGCGCAGGGACTGGGGCAGACTATGGCTACACCTTC
cdr3_aa: CASSAGTGADYGYTF

clone_size: once
j_call: TRBJ1-2
v_call: TRBV7-9
d_call: TRBD1
cdr3_length: 15
cdr3_nt: TGTGTCAGCAGCTTAGCGGAGACAGGGGTCTATGGCTACACCTTC
cdr3_aa: CVSSLAETGVYGYTF

clone_size: .
j_call: TRBJ2-1
v_call: TRBV10-3
d_call: TRBD2
cdr3_length: 15
cdr3_nt: TGTGCCATCAGTGATAGGACTAGCGGGGTAAATGAGCAGTTCTTC
cdr3_aa: CAISDRTSGVNEQFF

clone_size: .
j_call: TRBJ1-4
v_call: TRBV25-1
d_call: .
cdr3_length: 17
cdr3_nt: TGTGCCAGCAGTGATGGGCGGGTACCGCGAACTAATGAAAAACTGTTTTTT
cdr3_aa: CASSDGRVPRTNEKLFF

clone_size: .
j_call: TRBJ1-5
v_call: TRBV6-5
d_call: TRBD1
cdr3_length: 16
cdr3_nt: TGTGCCAGCAGTTATTCCGGGACAGGGGGGCATCAGCCCCAGCATTTT
cdr3_aa: CASSYSGTGGHQPQHF

clone_size: once
j_call: TRBJ2-3
v_call: TRBV30
d_call: .
cdr3_length: 11
cdr3_nt: TGTGCCTGGAGTCTAGTGGATACGCAGTATTTT
cdr3_aa: CAWSLVDTQYF

clone_size: .
j_call: TRBJ2-3
v_call: TRBV4-1
d_call: TRBD2
cdr3_length: 14
cdr3_nt: TGCGCCAGCAGCCAAGCGGGAGGTACAGATACGCAGTATTTT
cdr3_aa: CASSQAGGTDTQYF

clone_size: once
j_call: TRBJ2-1
v_call: TRBV12-5
d_call: TRBD2
cdr3_length: 16
cdr3_nt: TGTGCTAGTGCCCCATGGGCGGGAGGTAAGGGGAATGAGCAGTTCTTC
cdr3_aa: CASAPWAGGKGNEQFF

clone_size: .
j_call: TRBJ1-1
v_call: TRBV9
d_call: TRBD1
cdr3_length: 14
cdr3_nt: TGTGCCAGCAGCCCGAACAGGGGGAACACTGAAGCTTTCTTT
cdr3_aa: CASSPNRGNTEAFF

clone_size: .
j_call: TRBJ2-1
v_call: TRBV7-9
d_call: .
cdr3_length: 14
cdr3_nt: TGTGCCAGCAGCTTAGGACAGGGAGGCGGGGAGCAGTTCTTC
cdr3_aa: CASSLGQGGGEQFF

clone_size: .
j_call: TRBJ1-5
v_call: TRBV19
d_call: TRBD1
cdr3_length: 15
cdr3_nt: TGTGCCAGTAGTATGGGACAGGGGTACAATCAGCCCCAGCATTTT
cdr3_aa: CASSMGQGYNQPQHF

clone_size: few
j_call: TRBJ1-1
v_call: TRBV5-1
d_call: .
cdr3_length: 13
cdr3_nt: TGCGCCAGCAGCTTGAACCCGGAGAGTGTCGCTTTCTTT
cdr3_aa: CASSLNPESVAFF